This T cell receptor (beta chain) was captured in a study of brain metastases from non-small cell lung cancer. The CDR3 spans 14 residues. The V end was cut by 4 bases, the J end by 8 bases, with 12 bases between. Germline lookup yields CDR1 MNHEY and CDR2 SVGEGT. Assay: immunoSEQ multiplex PCR; the TCRdb copy retains only in-frame clones and omits some. The sample lists about 15,000 clones, roughly four fifths occurring once. To note about this clone: Other nucleotide sequences from this sample produce the same CDR3.

This TCR derives from a donor over 35 with non-small cell lung cancer. The sequenced material came from primary lung tumor tissue. The V call is TRBV6-2 or TRBV6-3, the J call TRBJ1-6; D not certain. As DNA, the CDR3 is TGTGCCAGCAGTTTGAACAGAGCCTATTCACCCCTCCACTTT. Protein product: CASSLNRAYSPLHF.